This TCR beta chain was captured by sequencing in a study of low-dose radiotherapy and immunotherapy resistance in tumors. Study-level information: Cohort 2 was treated with 1 Gy per fraction every two weeks, amounting to 13 Gy across 26 weeks.

CDR1 and CDR2 from the germline V gene are SGHRS and YFSETQ. Trimming removed 0 bases at V and 1 base at J, with 7 bases between. The CDR3 totals 15 residues. First-strand cDNA used TRAV- and TRBV-specific primers, covering alpha and beta chains. TCR amplification involved 20 to 25 PCR cycles with a constant-region primer and V-primer adapter. Each CDR3 protein is one row after TCRdb ran MiXCR on the reads. The sample consists of roughly 17,000 distinct CDR3 sequences, 70% to 80% of them appearing once. This clonotype came up a few times. The TCR comes from a human donor with advanced metastatic prostate, ovarian, gallbladder or colorectal cancer (not recorded which). This table probably holds off-target reads from a library built for another chain. The rearrangement uses TRBV5-1 and TRBJ2-2, with a possible D match to TRBD1 (5 bases). The CDR3 DNA sequence: TGCGCCAGCAGCTTGGATCAGGGGAACACCGGGGAGCTGTTTTTT. This gives the protein CASSLDQGNTGELFF. Drawing the rest from reference TRBV5-1 and TRBJ2-2, the complete variable domain is KAGVTQTPRYLIKTRGQQVTLSCSPISGHRSVSWYQQTPGQGLQFLFEYFSETQRNKGNFPGRFSGRQFSNSRSEMNVSTLELGDSALYLCASSLDQGNTGELFFGEGSRLTVL.